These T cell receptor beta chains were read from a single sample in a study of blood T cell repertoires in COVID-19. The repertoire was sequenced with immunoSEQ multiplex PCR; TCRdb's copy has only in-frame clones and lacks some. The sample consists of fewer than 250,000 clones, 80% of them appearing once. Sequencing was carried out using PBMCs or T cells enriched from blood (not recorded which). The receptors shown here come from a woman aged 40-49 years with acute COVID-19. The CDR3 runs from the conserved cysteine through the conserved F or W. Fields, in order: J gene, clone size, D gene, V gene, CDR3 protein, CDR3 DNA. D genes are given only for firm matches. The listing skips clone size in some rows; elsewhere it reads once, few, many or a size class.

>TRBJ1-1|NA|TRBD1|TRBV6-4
CASSRQGGTEAFF
TGTGCCAGCAGTCGACAGGGAGGCACTGAAGCTTTCTTT
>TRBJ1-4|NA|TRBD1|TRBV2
CASSDMDRGLRLFF
TGTGCCAGCAGTGATATGGACAGGGGACTTCGACTGTTTTTT
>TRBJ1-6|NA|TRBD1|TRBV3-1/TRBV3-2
CASSRDSSNSPLHF
TGTGCCAGCAGTCGGGACAGTTCGAATTCACCCCTCCACTTT
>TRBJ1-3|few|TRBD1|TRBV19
CASSAPGTAHSGNTIYF
TGTGCCAGTAGTGCGCCCGGGACAGCTCACTCTGGAAACACCATATATTTT
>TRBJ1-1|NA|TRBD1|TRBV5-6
CASSMGQVRMNTEAFF
TGTGCCAGCAGCATGGGACAGGTTCGCATGAACACTGAAGCTTTCTTT
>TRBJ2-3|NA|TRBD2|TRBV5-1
CASSNLLAGVGDTQYF
TGCGCCAGCAGCAATCTTCTAGCGGGAGTCGGAGATACGCAGTATTTT
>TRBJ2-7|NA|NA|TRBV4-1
CASSQEINYEQYF
TGCGCCAGCAGCCAAGAAATAAACTACGAGCAGTACTTC
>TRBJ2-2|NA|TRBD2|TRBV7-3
CASSPSGGNTGELFF
TGTGCCAGCAGCCCTAGCGGGGGTAACACCGGGGAGCTGTTTTTT
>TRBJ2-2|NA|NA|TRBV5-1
CASSSGVVRADTGELFF
TGCGCCAGCAGCTCTGGGGTGGTGAGGGCGGACACCGGGGAGCTGTTTTTT
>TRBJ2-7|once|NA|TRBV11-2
CASSLDRGDEQYF
TGTGCCAGCAGCTTAGATCGCGGGGACGAGCAGTACTTC
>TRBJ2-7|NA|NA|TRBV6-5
CASSQRLYKGGEQYF
TGTGCCAGCAGTCAAAGGCTATACAAAGGGGGCGAGCAGTACTTC
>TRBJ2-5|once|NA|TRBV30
CAWSVTWETQYF
TGTGCCTGGAGTGTAACTTGGGAGACCCAGTACTTC
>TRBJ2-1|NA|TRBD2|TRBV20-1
CSASGTSGRTEQFF
TGCAGTGCTAGTGGGACTAGCGGGAGGACTGAGCAGTTCTTC
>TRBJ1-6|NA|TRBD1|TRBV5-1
CASSWGQGLNSPLHF
TGCGCCAGCAGCTGGGGACAGGGACTTAATTCACCCCTCCACTTT
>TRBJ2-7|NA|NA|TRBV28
CASRTPGGEQYF
TGTGCCAGCAGGACTCCAGGGGGGGAGCAGTACTTC
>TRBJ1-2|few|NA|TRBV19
CASSIYGQPDYGYTF
TGTGCCAGTAGTATTTACGGACAGCCCGATTATGGCTACACCTTC
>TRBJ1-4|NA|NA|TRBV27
CASSLKGTGLGAWEKLFF
TGTGCCAGCAGTTTAAAGGGGACCGGCCTGGGGGCTTGGGAAAAACTGTTTTTT
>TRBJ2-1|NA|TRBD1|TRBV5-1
CASSTSRQGPSYNEQFF
TGCGCCAGCAGCACATCACGACAGGGACCATCCTACAATGAGCAGTTCTTC
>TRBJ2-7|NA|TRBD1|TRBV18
CASSPDGTGVSSYEQYF
TGTGCCAGCTCACCCGACGGGACAGGAGTAAGCTCCTACGAGCAGTACTTC
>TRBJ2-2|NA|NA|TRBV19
CASSSSTGELFF
TGTGCCAGTAGTAGCAGCACCGGGGAGCTGTTTTTT
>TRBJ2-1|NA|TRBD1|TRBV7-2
CASSTETGSSYNEQFF
TGTGCCAGCAGCACAGAGACAGGGTCTTCCTACAATGAGCAGTTCTTC
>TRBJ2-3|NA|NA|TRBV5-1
CASSLIADTQYF
TGCGCCAGCAGCCTCATCGCGGATACGCAGTATTTT